One and the same sample provided the 3 T cell receptor beta chains below, sequenced in a study of technical replicates of blood from four donors. Libraries were prepared by immunoSEQ multiplex PCR; TCRdb keeps only in-frame clonotypes and omits some of them. There are 13,000 to 15,000 clones in the sample; 70% to 80% occur only once, and more than 9.5% lies in the top ten. Sequenced material: PBMCs. The receptor set was obtained from a human donor in good health.

In this sample, this clone turned up a few times. The V gene is TRBV6-4, the J gene TRBJ2-7; the D gene is possibly TRBD2 (7 bases). Germline CDR1 reads MRHNA; CDR2 reads SNTAGT. The CDR3 loop spans 15 amino acids. V lost 8 bases, J lost 4 bases, and 21 bases lay in between. For the CDR3, the DNA is TGTGCCAGCCCCAAGCGGGACACCTCATTTTACGAGCAGTACTTC. Protein: CASPKRDTSFYEQYF.

J is TRBJ1-5 and V is TRBV6-1, with D hard to call. The germline CDR1 and CDR2 sequences are MNHNS and SASEGT. This CDR3 comprises 13 residues. V was pared by 2 bases and J by 7 bases, with 9 bases between. CDR3 DNA: TGTGCCAGCAGTGAAATTGTCCGGCAGCCCCAGCATTTT. Protein: CASSEIVRQPQHF.

The gene calls are TRBV6-5 and TRBJ1-2; no clear D. In germline, CDR1 is MNHEY, CDR2 SVGAGI. The V and J ends lost 0 bases and 4 bases respectively, with 6 bases between them. The CDR3 has 13 amino acids. The CDR3 bases are TGTGCCAGCAGTTACTCGAGCCGCTATGGCTACACCTTC. This encodes CASSYSSRYGYTF.